This T cell receptor (beta chain) stems from a study of cytomegalovirus exposure and HLA in healthy donors. Broader study findings: TCR beta V segments were, for the most part, productive about 87% or about 30% of the time in an earlier analysis. A later analysis showed that HLA-associated TCR beta chains had undergone more clonal expansion than equally common others.

This clone turned up a few times. Its antigen remains unknown. It was with 60 Vbeta and 13 Jbeta primers that the PCR ran. Authors' data handling: In a later analysis, roughly 86 million unique TCR beta chains included roughly 11 million shared by two or more donors. The repertoire was sequenced with immunoSEQ multiplex PCR; TCRdb's copy has only in-frame clones and lacks some. V and J calls plus clone size are reproduced from that table; the DNA served to infer D and trimming. In the table there are about 82,000 clones, 78% of which are singletons. Germline CDR1 reads MNHNY; CDR2 reads SVGAGI (reference sequence). This CDR3 has 15 amino acids. V lost 5 bases and J lost 8, with 21 bases in between.

Material for sequencing was PBMCs. V and J are TRBV6-6 and TRBJ1-2, with D tentatively TRBD1 (6 bases). This receptor was taken from a male donor in good health and CMV-seropositive. CDR3: CASSPTRGRAQGYTF. For the CDR3, the DNA is TGTGCCAGCAGTCCAACGCGGGGGCGCGCCCAGGGCTACACCTTC.